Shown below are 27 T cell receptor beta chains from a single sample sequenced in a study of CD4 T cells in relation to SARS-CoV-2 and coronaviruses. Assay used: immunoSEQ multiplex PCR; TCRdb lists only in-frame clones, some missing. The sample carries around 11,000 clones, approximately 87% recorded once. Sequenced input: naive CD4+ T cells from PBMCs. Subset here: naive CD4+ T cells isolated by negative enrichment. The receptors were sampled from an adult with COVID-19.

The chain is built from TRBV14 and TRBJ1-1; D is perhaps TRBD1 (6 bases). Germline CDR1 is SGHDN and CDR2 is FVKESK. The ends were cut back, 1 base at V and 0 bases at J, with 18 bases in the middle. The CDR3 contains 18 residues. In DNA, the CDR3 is TGTGCCAGCAGCCAAGTTGGGGGGCACCCGATCTTGAACACTGAAGCTTTCTTT. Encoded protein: CASSQVGGHPILNTEAFF. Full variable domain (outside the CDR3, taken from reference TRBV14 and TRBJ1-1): EAGVTQFPSHSVIEKGQTVTLRCDPISGHDNLYWYRRVMGKEIKFLLHFVKESKQDESGMPNNRFLAERTGGTYSTLKVQPAELEDSGVYFCASSQVGGHPILNTEAFFGQGTRLTVV.

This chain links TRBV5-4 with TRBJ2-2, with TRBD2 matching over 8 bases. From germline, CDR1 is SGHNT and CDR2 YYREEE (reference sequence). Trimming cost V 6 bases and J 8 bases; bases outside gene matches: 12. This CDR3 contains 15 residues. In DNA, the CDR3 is TGTGCCAGCACCACCCCGGGGGGGCCAGAAGGGGAGCTGTTTTTT. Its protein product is CASTTPGGPEGELFF.

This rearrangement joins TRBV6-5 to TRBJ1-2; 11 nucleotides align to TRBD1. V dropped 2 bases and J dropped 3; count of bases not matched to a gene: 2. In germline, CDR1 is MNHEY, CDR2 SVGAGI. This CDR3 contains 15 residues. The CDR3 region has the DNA TGTGCCAGCAGTTACGGACAGGGGGCTTACTATGGCTACACCTTC. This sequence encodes CASSYGQGAYYGYTF.

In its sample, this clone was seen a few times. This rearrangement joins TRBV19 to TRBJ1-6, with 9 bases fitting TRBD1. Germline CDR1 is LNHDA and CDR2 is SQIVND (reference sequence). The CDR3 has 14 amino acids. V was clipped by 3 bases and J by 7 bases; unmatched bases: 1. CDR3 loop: CASSIDRGNSPLHF. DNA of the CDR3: TGTGCCAGTAGTATTGACAGGGGGAATTCACCCCTCCACTTT.

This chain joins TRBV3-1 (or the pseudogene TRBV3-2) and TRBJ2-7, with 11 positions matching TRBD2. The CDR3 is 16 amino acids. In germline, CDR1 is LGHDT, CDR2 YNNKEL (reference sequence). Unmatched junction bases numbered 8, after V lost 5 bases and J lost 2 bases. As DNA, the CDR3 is TGTGCCAGCAGCGCAATTACTAGCGGGGGACCCTACGAGCAGTACTTC. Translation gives CASSAITSGGPYEQYF.

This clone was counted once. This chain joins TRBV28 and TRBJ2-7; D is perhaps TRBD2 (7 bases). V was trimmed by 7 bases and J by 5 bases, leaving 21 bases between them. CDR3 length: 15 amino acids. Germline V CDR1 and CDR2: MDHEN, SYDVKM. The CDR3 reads CASKGQPEGGDEQYF. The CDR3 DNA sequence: TGTGCCAGCAAGGGACAACCTGAGGGAGGGGACGAGCAGTACTTC.

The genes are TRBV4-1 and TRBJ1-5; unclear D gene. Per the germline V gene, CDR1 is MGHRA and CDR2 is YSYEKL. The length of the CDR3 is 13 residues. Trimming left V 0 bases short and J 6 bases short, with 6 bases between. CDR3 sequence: CASSQDPLQPQHF. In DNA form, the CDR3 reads TGCGCCAGCAGCCAAGACCCTCTTCAGCCCCAGCATTTT.

CDR3: CASSRTGRTEAFF. DNA for the CDR3: TGTGCCAGCAGTCGGACAGGGCGGACTGAAGCTTTCTTT. V usage is TRBV6-5 and J usage is TRBJ1-1, with 8 bases identical to TRBD1. V shed 5 bases and J 5 bases; nucleotides not matched to a gene: 4. The CDR3 has 13 amino acids. Germline lookup yields CDR1 MNHEY and CDR2 SVGAGI.

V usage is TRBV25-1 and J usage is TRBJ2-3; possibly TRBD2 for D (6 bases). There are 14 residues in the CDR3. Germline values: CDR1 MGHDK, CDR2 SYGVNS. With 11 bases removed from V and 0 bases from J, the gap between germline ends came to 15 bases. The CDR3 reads CAVRGRASTDTQYF. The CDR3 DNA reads TGTGCCGTGCGGGGCAGGGCGAGCACAGATACGCAGTATTTT.

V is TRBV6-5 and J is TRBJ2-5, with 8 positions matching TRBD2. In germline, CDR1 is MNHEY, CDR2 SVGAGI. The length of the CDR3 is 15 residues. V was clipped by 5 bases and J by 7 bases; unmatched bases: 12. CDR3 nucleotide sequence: TGTGCCAGCAGTCCGGGACTAGTGACGTCAGGGACCCAGTACTTC. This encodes CASSPGLVTSGTQYF.

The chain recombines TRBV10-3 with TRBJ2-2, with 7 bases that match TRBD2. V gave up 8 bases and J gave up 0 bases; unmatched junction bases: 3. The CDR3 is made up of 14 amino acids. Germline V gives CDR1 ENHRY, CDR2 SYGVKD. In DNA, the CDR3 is TGTGCCATCGGGACTACAACGAACACCGGGGAGCTGTTTTTT. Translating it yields CAIGTTTNTGELFF.

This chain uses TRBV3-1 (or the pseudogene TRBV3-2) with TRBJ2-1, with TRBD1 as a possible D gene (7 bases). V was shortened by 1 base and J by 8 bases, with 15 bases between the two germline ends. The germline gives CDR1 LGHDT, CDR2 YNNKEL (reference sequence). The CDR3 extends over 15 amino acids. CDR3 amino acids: CASSQGQGLMYEQFF. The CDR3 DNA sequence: TGTGCCAGCAGCCAAGGACAGGGACTCATGTATGAGCAGTTCTTC.

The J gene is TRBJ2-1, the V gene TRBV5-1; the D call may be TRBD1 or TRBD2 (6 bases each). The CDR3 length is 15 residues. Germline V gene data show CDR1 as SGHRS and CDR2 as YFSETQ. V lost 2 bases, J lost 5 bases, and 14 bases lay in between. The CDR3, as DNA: TGCGCCAGCAGCTTCCTCGGGGGCCAACACAATGAGCAGTTCTTC. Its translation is CASSFLGGQHNEQFF.

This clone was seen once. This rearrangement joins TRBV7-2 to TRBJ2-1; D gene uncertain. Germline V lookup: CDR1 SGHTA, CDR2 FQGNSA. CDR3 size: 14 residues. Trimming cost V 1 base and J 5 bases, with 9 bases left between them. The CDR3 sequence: CASSLGLSHNEQFF. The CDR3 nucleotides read TGTGCCAGCAGCTTAGGTCTCAGCCACAATGAGCAGTTCTTC. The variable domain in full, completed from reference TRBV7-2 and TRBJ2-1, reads GAGVSQSPSNKVTEKGKDVELRCDPISGHTALYWYRQSLGQGLEFLIYFQGNSAPDKSGLPSDRFSAERTGGSVSTLTIQRTQQEDSAVYLCASSLGLSHNEQFFGPGTRLTVL.

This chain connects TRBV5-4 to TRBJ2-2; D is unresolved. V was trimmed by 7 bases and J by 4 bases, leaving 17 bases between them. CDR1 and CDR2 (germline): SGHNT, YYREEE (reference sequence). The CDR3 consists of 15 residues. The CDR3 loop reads CASSPRPLSTGELFF. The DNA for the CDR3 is TGTGCCAGCTCGCCTAGACCGCTCAGCACCGGGGAGCTGTTTTTT.

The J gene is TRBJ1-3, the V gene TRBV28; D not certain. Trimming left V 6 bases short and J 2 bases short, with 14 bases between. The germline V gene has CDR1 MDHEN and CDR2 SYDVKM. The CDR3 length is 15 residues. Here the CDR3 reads CASSPRGRAGNTIYF. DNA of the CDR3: TGTGCCAGCAGCCCCCGCGGGAGGGCTGGAAACACCATATATTTT.

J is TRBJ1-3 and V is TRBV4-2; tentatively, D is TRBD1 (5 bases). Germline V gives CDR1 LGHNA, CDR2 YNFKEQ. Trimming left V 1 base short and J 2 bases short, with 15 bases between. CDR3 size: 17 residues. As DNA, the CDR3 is TGTGCCAGCAGCCAAGGCGGGACGCCTTTTACTGGAAACACCATATATTTT. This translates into CASSQGGTPFTGNTIYF.

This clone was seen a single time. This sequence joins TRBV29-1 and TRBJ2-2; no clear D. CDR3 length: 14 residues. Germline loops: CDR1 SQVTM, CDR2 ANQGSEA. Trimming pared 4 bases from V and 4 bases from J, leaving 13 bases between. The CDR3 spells CSVVGPLATGELFF. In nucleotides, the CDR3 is TGCAGCGTTGTGGGCCCCCTGGCCACCGGGGAGCTGTTTTTT.

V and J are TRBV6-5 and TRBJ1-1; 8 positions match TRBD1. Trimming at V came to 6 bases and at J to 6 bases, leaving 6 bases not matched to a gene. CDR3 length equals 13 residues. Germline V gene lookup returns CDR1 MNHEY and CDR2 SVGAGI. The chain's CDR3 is CASRIGQGPEAFF. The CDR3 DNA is TGTGCCAGCAGGATCGGACAGGGCCCTGAAGCTTTCTTT.

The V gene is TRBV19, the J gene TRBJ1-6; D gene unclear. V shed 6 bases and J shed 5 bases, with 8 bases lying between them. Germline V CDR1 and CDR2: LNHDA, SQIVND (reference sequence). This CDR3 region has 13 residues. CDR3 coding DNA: TGTGCCAGTAGGGGGTCCGATAATTCACCCCTCCACTTT. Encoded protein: CASRGSDNSPLHF.

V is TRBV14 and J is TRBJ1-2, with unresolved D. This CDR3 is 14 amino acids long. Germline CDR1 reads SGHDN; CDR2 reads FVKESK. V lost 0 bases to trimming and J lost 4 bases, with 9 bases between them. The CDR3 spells CASSQEPFSYGYTF. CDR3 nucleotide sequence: TGTGCCAGCAGCCAAGAACCCTTCTCCTATGGCTACACCTTC.

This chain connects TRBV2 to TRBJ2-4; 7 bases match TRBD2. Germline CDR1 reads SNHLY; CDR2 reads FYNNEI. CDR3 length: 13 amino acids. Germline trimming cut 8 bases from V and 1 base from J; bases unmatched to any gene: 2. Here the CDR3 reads CASLGGAKNIQYF. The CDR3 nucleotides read TGTGCCAGCCTCGGGGGGGCCAAAAACATTCAGTACTTC.

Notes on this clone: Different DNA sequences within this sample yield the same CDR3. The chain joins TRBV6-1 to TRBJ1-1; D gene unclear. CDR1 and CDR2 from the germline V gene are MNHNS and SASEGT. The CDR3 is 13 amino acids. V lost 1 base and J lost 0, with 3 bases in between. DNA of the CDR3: TGTGCCAGCAGTGAAGGGTTGAACACTGAAGCTTTCTTT. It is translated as CASSEGLNTEAFF.

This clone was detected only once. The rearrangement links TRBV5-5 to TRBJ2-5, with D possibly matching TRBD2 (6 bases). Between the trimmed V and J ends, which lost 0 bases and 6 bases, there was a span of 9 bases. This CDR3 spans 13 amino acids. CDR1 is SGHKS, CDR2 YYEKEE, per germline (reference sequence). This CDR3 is CASSLEAGKTQYF. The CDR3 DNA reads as TGTGCCAGCAGCTTGGAGGCGGGGAAGACCCAGTACTTC.

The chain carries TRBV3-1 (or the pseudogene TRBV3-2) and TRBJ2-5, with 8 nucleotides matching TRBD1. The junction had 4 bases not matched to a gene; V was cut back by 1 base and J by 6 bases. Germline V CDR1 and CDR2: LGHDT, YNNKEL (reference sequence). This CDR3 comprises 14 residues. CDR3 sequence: CASSQAGGIQTQYF. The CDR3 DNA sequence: TGTGCCAGCAGCCAAGCAGGGGGCATCCAGACCCAGTACTTC.

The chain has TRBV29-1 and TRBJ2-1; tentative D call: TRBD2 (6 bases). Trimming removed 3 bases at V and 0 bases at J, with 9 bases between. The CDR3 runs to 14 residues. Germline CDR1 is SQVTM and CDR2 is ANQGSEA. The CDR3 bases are TGCAGCGTTGACGTCGGGAGCTCCTACAATGAGCAGTTCTTC. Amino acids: CSVDVGSSYNEQFF.

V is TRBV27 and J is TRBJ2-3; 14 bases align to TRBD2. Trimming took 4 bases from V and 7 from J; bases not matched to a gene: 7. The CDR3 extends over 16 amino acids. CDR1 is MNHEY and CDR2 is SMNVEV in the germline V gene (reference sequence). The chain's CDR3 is CASSSQTSGGVYTQYF. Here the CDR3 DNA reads TGTGCCAGCAGTTCGCAGACTAGCGGGGGGGTCTATACGCAGTATTTT.